The 10 T cell receptor beta chains given below trace back to one sample, sequenced in a study of cytomegalovirus exposure and HLA in healthy donors. Libraries were prepared by immunoSEQ multiplex PCR; TCRdb keeps only in-frame clonotypes and omits some of them. The table includes 120,000 to 150,000 clones, roughly nine tenths detected once. The specimen sequenced was PBMCs. These receptors were taken from a woman aged 18-29 years in good health and CMV-seropositive.

This chain connects TRBV30 to TRBJ2-3; tentatively, D is TRBD1 (6 bases). The CDR3 covers 12 residues. V was clipped by 3 bases and J by 5 bases, with 9 bases between them. Germline V gene sequence: CDR1 GTSNPN, CDR2 SVGIG (reference sequence). CDR3 sequence reads: CAWSRGRDTQYF. The CDR3 DNA is TGTGCCTGGAGCAGGGGCAGAGATACGCAGTATTTT.

The V gene is TRBV11-2, the J gene TRBJ2-1, with a possible D match to TRBD2 (6 bases). With 3 bases removed from V and 9 bases from J, the gap between germline ends came to 18 bases. Germline V lookup: CDR1 SGHAT, CDR2 FQNNGV. The CDR3 loop spans 15 amino acids. Here the CDR3 reads CASSFREKEVLEQFF. The CDR3 nucleotides read TGTGCCAGCAGCTTCCGGGAGAAGGAGGTCCTTGAGCAGTTCTTC.

The rearrangement uses TRBV19 and TRBJ2-7, with 10 bases fitting TRBD2. The length of the CDR3 is 14 residues. Germline trimming cut 5 bases from V and 6 bases from J; bases unmatched to any gene: 7. Germline V gene data show CDR1 as LNHDA and CDR2 as SQIVND (reference sequence). The CDR3 sequence: CASSSPRTSGEQYF. Written as DNA, the CDR3 is TGTGCCAGTAGTTCCCCTCGGACTAGCGGCGAGCAGTACTTC.

This clone has a single count. The chain recombines TRBV7-9 with TRBJ1-2, with D possibly TRBD1 on 6 matching bases. This CDR3 is built from 13 residues. From germline, CDR1 is SEHNR and CDR2 FQNEAQ (reference sequence). V was trimmed by 1 base and J by 8 bases, leaving 11 bases between them. CDR3 residues: CASSLEPGDGYTF. The CDR3 nucleotides read TGTGCCAGCAGCTTAGAGCCAGGGGACGGCTACACCTTC. Complete variable domain (other parts from reference TRBV7-9 and TRBJ1-2): DTGVSQNPRHKITKRGQNVTFRCDPISEHNRLYWYRQTLGQGPEFLTYFQNEAQLEKSRLLSDRFSAERPKGSFSTLEIQRTEQGDSAMYLCASSLEPGDGYTFGSGTRLTVV.

The chain is built from TRBV29-1 and TRBJ2-1; 10 nucleotides agree with TRBD2. Germline V gives CDR1 SQVTM, CDR2 ANQGSEA. Trimming took 4 bases from V and 9 from J; bases not matched to a gene: 15. There are 16 residues in the CDR3. CDR3 protein: CSVGPQGSGRAGEQFF. CDR3 bases: TGCAGCGTTGGCCCCCAGGGAAGCGGGAGGGCCGGTGAGCAGTTCTTC.

The chain couples TRBV5-4 to TRBJ2-2; tentatively, D is TRBD1 (5 bases). Deletions cut 4 bases from V and 2 bases from J, with 15 bases between. Looked up from germline, CDR1 is SGHNT and CDR2 is YYREEE (reference sequence). The CDR3 is made up of 16 amino acids. As DNA, the CDR3 is TGTGCCAGCAGCATTAGACAGAGATCCAACACCGGGGAGCTGTTTTTT. Encoded protein: CASSIRQRSNTGELFF.

The CDR3 sequence is CASSTLAGGTGGQETQYF. The CDR3 DNA reads as TGTGCCAGTAGTACACTAGCGGGAGGGACAGGAGGGCAAGAGACCCAGTACTTC. This chain joins TRBV19 and TRBJ2-5, with 13 nucleotides matching TRBD2. Germline trimming cut 4 bases from V and 2 bases from J; bases unmatched to any gene: 10. The length of the CDR3 is 18 residues. Germline CDR1 and CDR2: LNHDA and SQIVND (reference sequence).

The genes are TRBV4-3 and TRBJ1-1, with D unresolved. Germline V gives CDR1 LGHNA, CDR2 YSLEER. V was clipped by 2 bases and J by 5 bases, with 12 bases between them. The CDR3 totals 14 residues. This CDR3 is CASSQRNRFTEAFF. CDR3 DNA sequence: TGCGCCAGCAGCCAAAGGAACAGATTTACTGAAGCTTTCTTT.

The gene calls are TRBV25-1 and TRBJ2-7; 7 nucleotides align to TRBD2. The CDR3 has 15 residues. The V segment lost 1 base and the J segment 2 bases; nucleotides outside the gene matches: 5. Germline CDR1 is MGHDK and CDR2 is SYGVNS. For the CDR3, the DNA is TGTGCCAGCAGTGAATTTGGAGGGAGGGCCTACGAGCAGTACTTC. Its translation is CASSEFGGRAYEQYF.

The chain carries TRBV9 and TRBJ2-5; no reliable D call. Trimming removed 4 bases at V and 0 bases at J, with 10 bases between. The CDR3 is 14 residues long. Germline CDR1 SGDLS, CDR2 YYNGEE. As DNA, the CDR3 is TGTGCCAGCAGCCGCACAAACAACCAAGAGACCCAGTACTTC. This sequence encodes CASSRTNNQETQYF.